The 5 T cell receptor beta chains listed next were all sequenced from one sample in a study of T cells in Graves' hyperthyroidism and ophthalmopathy. Amplification of TCR beta CDR3 regions was performed using RNA transcripts as template. HTBI primers were the set used in a first-round RT-PCR of the TCR CDR3. TCRdb re-called the multiplex PCR reads with MiXCR, one entry per CDR3 protein. The repertoire consists of some 550,000 distinct CDR3 sequences, with under 25% occurring once and the leading ten covering around 27%. Sequencing input: blood. All receptors come from a man younger than 30 with Graves' hyperthyroidism.

The rearrangement joins TRBV5-1 to TRBJ1-1; TRBD1 might be the D (5 bases). Looked up from germline, CDR1 is SGHRS and CDR2 is YFSETQ. The V end was cut by 5 bases, the J end by 1 base, with 12 bases between. This CDR3 region has 14 residues. The CDR3 loop is CASRVWGTNTEAFF. For the CDR3, the DNA is TGCGCCAGCAGGGTTTGGGGGACGAACACTGAAGCTTTCTTT.

CDR3 DNA: TGTGCCACCCAAAAGGCCCAGGGTAATTCACCCCTCCACTTT. Protein sequence: CATQKAQGNSPLHF. This sequence joins TRBV6-1 and TRBJ1-6; weak D call: TRBD1 (5 bases). This CDR3 is built from 14 residues. The V gene lost 10 bases and the J gene lost 6 bases, with 16 bases spanning the gap. Germline assignment: CDR1 MNHNS and CDR2 SASEGT.

At least ten counts were recorded for this clonotype. The chain carries TRBV30 and TRBJ1-5; 10 nucleotides align to TRBD1. The germline gives CDR1 GTSNPN, CDR2 SVGIG (reference sequence). The CDR3 loop spans 13 amino acids. The J segment lost 5 bases and the V segment lost 5 bases, leaving 3 bases of the junction unmatched. As DNA, the CDR3 is TGTGCCTGGGCCGGGACAGGGGATCAGCCCCAGCATTTT. Translated, it gives CAWAGTGDQPQHF.

This clonotype was detected many times. A much larger clone is a single base away; this may be a read error. This chain uses TRBV7-9 with TRBJ1-1; no definite D call. Germline V gene data show CDR1 as SEHNR and CDR2 as FQNEAQ (reference sequence). The CDR3 covers 13 residues. Deletions cut 4 bases from V and 0 bases from J, with 6 bases between. CDR3 protein: CASSSVMNTEAFF. The CDR3 nucleotides are TGTGCCAGCAGCTCCGTCATGAACACTGAAGCTTTCTTT. Full variable domain (rest looked up from reference TRBV7-9 and TRBJ1-1): DTGVSQNPRHKITKRGQNVTFRCDPISEHNRLYWYRQTLGQGPEFLTYFQNEAQLEKSRLLSDRFSAERPKGSFSTLEIQRTEQGDSAMYLCASSSVMNTEAFFGQGTRLTVV.

There are a few counts of this clonotype. The chain has TRBV6-1 and TRBJ2-2, with TRBD2 identical over 7 bases. CDR1 is MNHNS and CDR2 is SASEGT in the germline V gene. The CDR3 loop spans 15 amino acids. The ends lost 4 bases at V and 7 bases at J; junction bases unmatched: 9. The CDR3 region has the DNA TGTGCCAGCAGTGTCTATTCTAGCGGTATCGGGGAGCTGTTTTTT. Encoded protein: CASSVYSSGIGELFF.